These 9 T cell receptor beta chains were sequenced from one sample in a study of beta chain features in type 1 diabetes. Every bit of the isolated RNA underwent reverse transcription, so sequencing read expressed TCRB transcripts. Assay: immunoSEQ multiplex PCR; the TCRdb copy retains only in-frame clones and omits some. The profile covers approximately 730,000 clones, with around 15% appearing a single time and roughly 0.022% taken by the ten largest. These TCRs are of unknown antigen specificity. General study points: Within each of all four CD4+ subsets, Type 1 diabetes patients had TCRB CDR3s that were moderately but significantly shorter.

The sequenced sample was naive CD4+ T cells from blood. These TCRs come from a man between 18 and 29 years old with type 1 diabetes.

This clone was detected only a few times. The chain uses TRBV29-1 and TRBJ2-6; D uncertain. The CDR3 runs to 13 residues. V gave up 3 bases and J gave up 0 bases, with 3 bases separating them. Germline CDR1 is SQVTM and CDR2 is ANQGSEA. The CDR3 nucleotides are TGCAGCGTTGACAACTCTGGGGCCAACGTCCTGACTTTC. It codes for CSVDNSGANVLTF.

A few counts support this clone. The chain joins TRBV14 to TRBJ1-6; 8 bases agree with TRBD1. The V gene end was trimmed by 1 base and the J gene end by 10 bases; junction bases not matched to a gene: 6. CDR1 and CDR2 from the germline V gene are SGHDN and FVKESK. This CDR3 has 15 amino acids. CDR3 coding DNA: TGTGCCAGCAGCCAAGGCACAGGGGGAACCTCACCCCTCCACTTT. Translating gives CASSQGTGGTSPLHF.

This clone has a handful of counts. This chain uses TRBV30 with TRBJ2-6, with 11 bases that match TRBD1. The germline CDR1 and CDR2 sequences are GTSNPN and SVGIG (reference sequence). Trimming cost V 6 bases and J 3 bases; bases outside gene matches: 4. This CDR3 has 15 residues. CDR3 sequence: CACGTGGLGANVLTF. CDR3 bases: TGTGCCTGTGGGACAGGGGGTCTTGGGGCCAACGTCCTGACTTTC.

The chain employs TRBV6-5 and TRBJ2-1, with a possible D match to TRBD1 (6 bases). Germline V lookup: CDR1 MNHEY, CDR2 SVGAGI. CDR3 length: 15 amino acids. Trimming took off 6 bases at V and 4 bases at J, with 16 bases between the two ends. In nucleotides, the CDR3 is TGTGCCAGCAGCAGACAGGAACCAATATACAATGAGCAGTTCTTC. Its protein product is CASSRQEPIYNEQFF.

A few counts support this clone. V and J are TRBV6-6 and TRBJ1-2; 7 nucleotides agree with TRBD1. CDR1 and CDR2 from the germline V gene are MNHNY and SVGAGI (reference sequence). V shed 5 bases and J 2 bases; nucleotides not matched to a gene: 5. The CDR3 has 14 amino acids. In DNA, the CDR3 is TGTGCCAGCAGTCAAGCGACAGGGAACTATGGCTACACCTTC. It is translated as CASSQATGNYGYTF.

The J gene is TRBJ1-6, the V gene TRBV25-1; the match to TRBD1 covers 7 bases. Germline lookup yields CDR1 MGHDK and CDR2 SYGVNS. The CDR3 covers 17 residues. V gave up 3 bases and J gave up 0 bases; unmatched junction bases: 5. The chain's CDR3 is CASSEGTANSYNSPLHF. DNA of the CDR3: TGTGCCAGCAGTGAGGGGACAGCCAACTCCTATAATTCACCCCTCCACTTT.

In its sample, this clone was seen a few times. The chain is built from TRBV30 and TRBJ2-5; 8 bases agree with TRBD1. This CDR3 is built from 13 residues. CDR1 GTSNPN and CDR2 SVGIG come from the germline V gene (reference sequence). J lost 5 bases, V lost 3 bases, and 5 bases had no gene match. CDR3 region: CAWSAGGRETQYF. CDR3 DNA sequence: TGTGCCTGGAGCGCAGGGGGCCGGGAGACCCAGTACTTC.

The V call is TRBV11-3, the J call TRBJ1-1; D gene ambiguous. In germline, CDR1 is SGHNT, CDR2 YENEEA. V was cut by 1 base and J by 5 bases, with 5 bases left in between. The CDR3 is made up of 12 amino acids. The DNA for the CDR3 is TGTGCCAGCAGCTTAGTGTGGACTGAAGCTTTCTTT. Amino acid sequence: CASSLVWTEAFF.

The chain joins TRBV5-1 to TRBJ2-3, with 9 bases matching TRBD2. Germline values: CDR1 SGHRS, CDR2 YFSETQ. This CDR3 comprises 16 residues. The V gene end was trimmed by 1 base and the J gene end by 1 base; junction bases not matched to a gene: 4. DNA for the CDR3: TGCGCCAGCAGCTTGCCCCAGCGGGGGGGCACAGATACGCAGTATTTT. It specifies CASSLPQRGGTDTQYF.